Listed below are T cell receptor beta chains from one sample, sequenced in a study of blood T cell repertoires in COVID-19. Clones were read by immunoSEQ multiplex PCR, and TCRdb kept only the in-frame ones, dropping some. The repertoire holds some 240,000 clones, with roughly 84% as singletons. Sequenced material: peripheral blood. These receptors were taken from a middle-aged woman who had recovered from COVID-19. CDR3s include the opening cysteine and the closing phenylalanine or tryptophan. The order of the fields is D gene, J gene, clone size, V gene, CDR3 protein, CDR3 DNA. A D gene is named only where the DNA matches it firmly. Size values are once, few and many counts, or a class for expanded clones, and some rows have none.

>.|TRBJ2-7|.|TRBV6-2/TRBV6-3
CASSKPQTGRHEQYF
TGTGCCAGCAGCAAGCCACAGACAGGGAGGCACGAGCAGTACTTC
>TRBD1|TRBJ2-4|.|TRBV3-1/TRBV3-2
CASSLTGGIEAKNIQYF
TGTGCCAGCAGCCTCACAGGGGGAATAGAAGCCAAAAACATTCAGTACTTC
>.|TRBJ1-3|.|TRBV5-1
CASSASGLDGNTIYF
TGCGCCAGCAGCGCTTCAGGGTTGGATGGAAACACCATATATTTT
>.|TRBJ2-1|.|TRBV7-8
CASSKGGQSYNEQFF
TGTGCCAGCAGCAAGGGGGGGCAGTCCTACAATGAGCAGTTCTTC
>TRBD1|TRBJ1-1|.|TRBV18
CASSVNRDSEAFF
TGTGCCAGCTCAGTGAATAGGGACAGTGAAGCTTTCTTT
>.|TRBJ2-7|.|TRBV5-6
CASSPPLSYEQYF
TGTGCCAGCAGCCCCCCCCTTTCCTACGAGCAGTACTTC
>TRBD1|TRBJ2-7|.|TRBV5-4
CASSGFLQGAYEQYF
TGTGCCAGCAGCGGGTTCTTGCAGGGGGCCTACGAGCAGTACTTC
>TRBD1|TRBJ1-2|.|TRBV5-1
CASSPGTETFNYGYTF
TGCGCCAGCAGCCCAGGGACAGAGACTTTTAACTATGGCTACACCTTC
>.|TRBJ2-5|.|TRBV7-2
CASSLSGNEYQETQYF
TGTGCCAGCAGCTTGTCCGGGAACGAGTACCAAGAGACCCAGTACTTC
>TRBD1|TRBJ1-6|.|TRBV28
CASSLLPGQGDSPLHF
TGTGCCAGCAGTCTGCTTCCGGGACAGGGGGATTCACCCCTCCACTTT
>.|TRBJ1-5|many|TRBV2
CASSEKMGGGALQPQHF
TGTGCCAGCAGTGAAAAGATGGGCGGGGGGGCGCTTCAGCCCCAGCATTTT
>.|TRBJ2-1|.|TRBV29-1
CSAPAFGGGNEQFF
TGCAGCGCCCCGGCGTTTGGGGGAGGCAATGAGCAGTTCTTC
>.|TRBJ2-7|.|TRBV6-1
CASSDPGTYEQYF
TGTGCCAGCAGTGATCCGGGAACCTACGAGCAGTACTTC
>.|TRBJ1-4|.|TRBV29-1
CSVEGTATNEKLFF
TGCAGCGTTGAAGGGACAGCAACTAATGAAAAACTGTTTTTT
>.|TRBJ2-3|.|TRBV6-5
CASTQGEASDTQYF
TGTGCCAGCACCCAGGGTGAAGCGTCAGATACGCAGTATTTT
>.|TRBJ2-1|once|TRBV28
CASQPGGRVDNEQFF
TGTGCCAGCCAACCCGGGGGGCGGGTGGACAATGAGCAGTTCTTC
>.|TRBJ1-4|.|TRBV25-1
CASSPIGGYNEKLFF
TGTGCCAGCAGTCCGATCGGGGGATACAATGAAAAACTGTTTTTT
>.|TRBJ2-7|.|TRBV3-1/TRBV3-2
CASSPPGQSYEQYF
TGTGCCAGCAGCCCCCCCGGACAGAGCTACGAGCAGTACTTC
>TRBD1|TRBJ2-2|.|TRBV13
CASSSTFRTGGAWNTGELFF
TGTGCCAGCAGCTCGACCTTCAGGACAGGGGGCGCATGGAACACCGGGGAGCTGTTTTTT
>.|TRBJ2-2|.|TRBV14
CASSRNDRTGELFF
TGTGCCAGCAGCCGCAACGACAGAACCGGGGAGCTGTTTTTT
>TRBD2|TRBJ2-1|.|TRBV5-1
CASSSRLAGGNNEQFF
TGCGCCAGCAGCTCCCGACTAGCGGGGGGTAACAATGAGCAGTTCTTC
>.|TRBJ1-3|once|TRBV28
CASIGAGSSGNTIYF
TGTGCCAGCATTGGGGCGGGGAGCTCTGGAAACACCATATATTTT